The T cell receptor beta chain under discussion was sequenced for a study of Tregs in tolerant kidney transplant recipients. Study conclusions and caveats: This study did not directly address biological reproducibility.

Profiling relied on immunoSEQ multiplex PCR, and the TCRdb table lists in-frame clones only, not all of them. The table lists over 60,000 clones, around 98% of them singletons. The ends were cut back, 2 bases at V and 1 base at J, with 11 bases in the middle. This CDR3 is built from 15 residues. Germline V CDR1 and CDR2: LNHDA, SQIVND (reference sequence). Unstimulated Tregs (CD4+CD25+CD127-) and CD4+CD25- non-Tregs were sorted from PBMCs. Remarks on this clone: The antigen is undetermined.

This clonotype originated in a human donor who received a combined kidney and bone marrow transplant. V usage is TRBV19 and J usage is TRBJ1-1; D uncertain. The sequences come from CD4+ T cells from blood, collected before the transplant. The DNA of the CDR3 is TGTGCCAGTAGTATAATACGACGGAGGAACACTGAAGCTTTCTTT. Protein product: CASSIIRRRNTEAFF.